This passage covers 25 T cell receptor beta chains from one sample sequenced in a study of identical twins (dated by TCRdb to 2015 to 2016). The library was produced with 5' RACE. For sequencing, an Illumina HiSeq 2000 was employed. TCRdb trimmed public reads at Q25 via fastp, called clones via MiXCR and kept in-frame beta chains. Each entry merges the rows of one CDR3 protein and shows their most common DNA and genes. Here the sample has 1.5 million to 2 million distinct CDR3 sequences; around 29% occur a single time. In total, the top ten clones hold around 0.25% of the sample. What was sequenced was cord blood. The receptors were gathered from a newborn girl in good health.

The chain couples TRBV28 to TRBJ2-5; 8 bases fit TRBD2. The DNA end lines up better with TRBJ2-7; the J call may be wrong. Germline CDR1 is MDHEN and CDR2 is SYDVKM. CDR3 length: 15 residues. Here the CDR3 DNA reads TGTGCCAGCAGTCCACCAGCGGGAGTCACTACCGAGCAGTACTTC. Translating gives CASSPPAGVTTEQYF.

This chain connects TRBV5-1 to TRBJ2-5, with TRBD2 matching 11 bases. The germline V gene has CDR1 SGHRS and CDR2 YFSETQ. The V and J ends lost 0 bases and 11 bases, in that order; junction bases with no gene match: 18. The CDR3 loop spans 18 amino acids. DNA for the CDR3: TGCGCCAGCAGCTTGGCAACCCCGGGACTAGCGGCCTACAATGAGCAGTACTTC. It translates to CASSLATPGLAAYNEQYF.

This clonotype was counted between two and nine times. The V gene is TRBV24-1, the J gene TRBJ1-2; possible D gene TRBD1, 5 bases. Trimming cost V 4 bases and J 4 bases, with 12 bases left between them. CDR3 length: 14 residues. CDR1 is KGHDR and CDR2 is SFDVKD in the germline V gene. The CDR3 spells CATSDPGTSYGYTF. The CDR3 region has the DNA TGTGCCACCAGTGACCCCGGGACCAGCTATGGCTACACCTTC.

V gene TRBV5-1 combines with J gene TRBJ1-2, with D perhaps matching TRBD1 (6 bases). The CDR3 consists of 17 residues. V shed 0 bases and J shed 0 bases, with 15 bases lying between them. Germline V gene data show CDR1 as SGHRS and CDR2 as YFSETQ. The CDR3 bases are TGCGCCAGCAGCTTGGCCTATTACAGGGAGGCTAACTATGGCTACACCTTC. Translation: CASSLAYYREANYGYTF. Supplemented by reference TRBV5-1 and TRBJ1-2, the full variable domain reads KAGVTQTPRYLIKTRGQQVTLSCSPISGHRSVSWYQQTPGQGLQFLFEYFSETQRNKGNFPGRFSGRQFSNSRSEMNVSTLELGDSALYLCASSLAYYREANYGYTFGSGTRLTVV.

This sequence joins TRBV5-6 and TRBJ1-5; a weak D match, TRBD1 (6 bases). Germline CDR1 reads SGHDT; CDR2 reads YYEEEE. Deletions cut 3 bases from V and 0 bases from J, with 13 bases between. This CDR3 spans 16 amino acids. CDR3 amino acids: CASSSLQGLSNQPQHF. In DNA, the CDR3 is TGTGCCAGCAGCTCACTACAGGGTCTTAGCAATCAGCCCCAGCATTTT.

Only a few counts were recorded for this clonotype. A read error may produce the germline difference seen at one junction end. The chain recombines TRBV28 with TRBJ2-5, with D possibly matching TRBD1 (5 bases). Looked up from germline, CDR1 is MDHEN and CDR2 is SYDVKM. The CDR3 runs to 11 residues. CDR3 residues: CASTLGDEQYF. CDR3 DNA: TGTGCCAGCACTTTAGGGGATGAGCAGTACTTC.

This chain joins TRBV11-1 and TRBJ2-5; 10 bases fit TRBD2. CDR1 SGHAT and CDR2 FQDESV come from the germline V gene (reference sequence). Trimming at V came to 5 bases and at J to 11 bases, leaving 32 bases not matched to a gene. The CDR3 has 21 residues. DNA of the CDR3: TGTGCCAGCAGCCTTACGCTATCCCCTCGACCCTCTAGCGGGGGCAACAATGAGCAGTACTTC. Translating gives CASSLTLSPRPSSGGNNEQYF.

J is TRBJ2-4 and V is TRBV18; 10 bases fit TRBD1. The closer fit of TRBJ2-7 to the DNA end suggests the J call may be wrong. The CDR3 has 15 residues. CDR1 and CDR2 from the germline V gene are KGHSH and LQKENI. For the CDR3, the DNA is TGTGCCAGCTCACCGCCGGACAGGGGGTCCTACGAGCAGTACTTC. Translating gives CASSPPDRGSYEQYF.

Only a few counts were recorded for this clonotype. The CDR3 sequence is CAISEEIASTQDTQYF. The CDR3 nucleotides are TGTGCCATCAGTGAGGAGATAGCGAGCACACAAGATACGCAGTATTTT. V gene TRBV10-3 combines with J gene TRBJ2-3; D perhaps matches TRBD2 (5 bases). The CDR3 has 16 amino acids. The germline V gene has CDR1 ENHRY and CDR2 SYGVKD. Trimming pared 2 bases from V and 5 bases from J, leaving 17 bases between.

This clonotype was observed a handful of times. The CDR3 loop is CASSWLTKRGPGGYTF. In nucleotides, the CDR3 is TGTGCCAGCAGTTGGCTGACAAAGAGGGGGCCTGGCGGCTACACCTTC. The chain employs TRBV6-5 and TRBJ1-2; 7 bases align to TRBD1. Germline values: CDR1 MNHEY, CDR2 SVGAGI. Trimming cost V 4 bases and J 8 bases; bases outside gene matches: 16. CDR3 size: 16 residues.

The rearrangement uses TRBV6-1 and TRBJ1-5; tentatively, D is TRBD1 (6 bases). Germline V gene data show CDR1 as MNHNS and CDR2 as SASEGT. This CDR3 is built from 15 residues. The germline V and J ends were trimmed by 3 bases and 2 bases, with 11 bases remaining between them. The CDR3 is CASSDYRQGNQPQHF. The CDR3 bases are TGTGCCAGCAGTGACTACCGACAGGGCAATCAGCCCCAGCATTTT.

This clonotype appeared a single time. V usage is TRBV6-5 and J usage is TRBJ2-3; a possible D gene is TRBD1 (6 bases). Between the trimmed V and J ends, which lost 2 bases and 3 bases, there was a span of 9 bases. Germline V gives CDR1 MNHEY, CDR2 SVGAGI. The CDR3 has 14 amino acids. CDR3: CASSYQRGTDTQYF. Here the CDR3 DNA reads TGTGCCAGCAGTTACCAGAGGGGGACAGATACGCAGTATTTT.

This clonotype was seen at least ten times. V and J are TRBV10-3 and TRBJ2-5; D is ambiguous. Per germline, CDR1 ENHRY and CDR2 SYGVKD. Trimming took 2 bases from V and 1 from J, leaving 17 bases between them. The CDR3 has 17 residues. In DNA form, the CDR3 reads TGTGCCATCAGTGAGACTCCAAATTCCGAACCCCAAGAGACCCAGTACTTC. Residues: CAISETPNSEPQETQYF.

The V and J genes are TRBV20-1 and TRBJ2-3; 9 bases line up with TRBD2. CDR3 length equals 15 residues. The V and J ends lost 2 bases and 4 bases, in that order; junction bases with no gene match: 7. Germline V gene data show CDR1 as DFQATT and CDR2 as SNEGSKA (reference sequence). The CDR3 DNA reads TGCAGTGCTAGAAGGAGCGGGAGGAGTCCAGATACGCAGTATTTT. It translates to CSARRSGRSPDTQYF.

The chain employs TRBV5-6 and TRBJ2-3; D unresolved. V lost 4 bases and J lost 3, with 12 bases in between. This CDR3 region has 14 residues. From germline, CDR1 is SGHDT and CDR2 YYEEEE. CDR3 protein: CASSPVTVTDTQYF. For the CDR3, the DNA is TGTGCCAGCAGCCCCGTCACGGTGACAGATACGCAGTATTTT.

This chain links TRBV7-8 with TRBJ2-1; D not certain. The V gene's germline CDR1 is SGHVS and CDR2 FQNEAQ. This CDR3 spans 16 amino acids. V was clipped by 1 base and J by 3 bases, with 13 bases between them. For the CDR3, the DNA is TGTGCCAGCAGCTTAGTTATATGGTCAGTCTACAATGAGCAGTTCTTC. Its translation is CASSLVIWSVYNEQFF.

This clonotype was counted ten times or more. The chain links TRBV24-1 to TRBJ2-1; D perhaps matches TRBD2 (6 bases). The CDR3 totals 15 residues. V was trimmed by 3 bases and J by 0 bases, leaving 8 bases between them. The germline CDR1 and CDR2 sequences are KGHDR and SFDVKD. The CDR3 protein is CATSDRGGSYNEQFF. The CDR3 nucleotides read TGTGCCACCAGTGATCGGGGAGGCTCCTACAATGAGCAGTTCTTC.

The V call is TRBV7-9, the J call TRBJ1-6; 7 bases align to TRBD1. CDR3 length: 15 amino acids. Germline CDR1 and CDR2: SEHNR and FQNEAQ (reference sequence). Trimming cost V 5 bases and J 6 bases; bases outside gene matches: 7. CDR3 DNA sequence: TGTGCCAGCAGCGGAACAGGGGCTTCTAATTCACCCCTCCACTTT. This gives the protein CASSGTGASNSPLHF.

This chain uses TRBV7-2 with TRBJ1-2; 8 nucleotides line up with TRBD1. V lost 3 bases, J lost 7 bases, and 4 bases stayed unmatched. Looked up from germline, CDR1 is SGHTA and CDR2 is FQGNSA. The CDR3 spans 13 residues. CDR3 DNA: TGTGCCAGCAGCTTGGAGACAGGGGTTGGCTACACCTTC. Translating it yields CASSLETGVGYTF.

Many counts were recorded for this clonotype. The chain combines TRBV25-1 with TRBJ1-2; 9 nucleotides line up with TRBD1. This CDR3 contains 15 residues. Germline values: CDR1 MGHDK, CDR2 SYGVNS. Trimming cost V 4 bases and J 7 bases; bases outside gene matches: 10. The CDR3 loop reads CASSAPGQGVCGYTF. The CDR3 coding sequence is TGTGCCAGCAGTGCCCCGGGACAGGGCGTTTGTGGCTACACCTTC.

This clonotype was seen at least ten times. The V and J genes are TRBV25-1 and TRBJ1-6; D is ambiguous. This CDR3 region has 12 residues. V lost 2 bases to trimming and J lost 7 bases, with 3 bases between them. Per germline, CDR1 MGHDK and CDR2 SYGVNS. The CDR3 sequence is CASSEGNSPLHF. In nucleotides, the CDR3 is TGTGCCAGCAGTGAAGGGAATTCACCCCTCCACTTT.

This chain connects TRBV20-1 to TRBJ2-3; D call uncertain. This CDR3 region has 13 residues. V gave up 1 base and J gave up 5 bases, with 10 bases separating them. The germline gives CDR1 DFQATT, CDR2 SNEGSKA (reference sequence). Here the CDR3 DNA reads TGCAGTGCTAGAGGAAGGGTGGGAGATACGCAGTATTTT. Translation: CSARGRVGDTQYF.

CDR3 in amino acids: CASSLVGDRSYNEQFF. The DNA for the CDR3 is TGTGCCAGCAGCTTAGTCGGTGACAGGTCCTACAATGAGCAGTTCTTC. J is TRBJ2-1 and V is TRBV11-3; D might be TRBD1 (6 bases). Germline CDR1 and CDR2: SGHNT and YENEEA. Between the trimmed V and J ends, which lost 1 base and 1 base, there was a span of 11 bases. The CDR3 spans 16 residues.

This clonotype was counted a few times. J is TRBJ1-3 and V is TRBV20-1; D uncertain. Germline values: CDR1 DFQATT, CDR2 SNEGSKA (reference sequence). This CDR3 spans 15 amino acids. V was shortened by 0 bases and J by 4 bases, with 13 bases between the two germline ends. The CDR3 spells CSAREPRGEGNTIYF. Written as DNA, the CDR3 is TGCAGTGCTAGAGAACCCAGAGGAGAAGGAAACACCATATATTTT.

The chain employs TRBV6-5 and TRBJ2-7, with 7 positions matching TRBD2. V trimming: 2 bases; J trimming: 2 bases; junction bases outside the gene matches: 6. Germline values: CDR1 MNHEY, CDR2 SVGAGI. This CDR3 is built from 15 residues. CDR3 sequence reads: CASSYTLAEAYEQYF. For the CDR3, the DNA is TGTGCCAGCAGTTACACGCTAGCGGAGGCCTACGAGCAGTACTTC.